These 14 T cell receptor beta chains were sequenced from one sample in a study of naive and memory T cell subsets. General study results and limits: Especially in CD8 cells, naive repertoires contained a few larger clonotypes, possibly CD45RA-re-expressing memory cells.

No antigen has been assigned to these receptors. Two oligonucleotides, mixed equimolar, formed the beta constant-region primer covering TRBC1 and TRBC2. The ligated cDNA underwent four PCR rounds using SP2 and nested alpha and beta constant-region primers. A single record per CDR3 protein comes from TCRdb applying MiXCR to the UMI-ligation and nested PCR reads. The sample has roughly 92,000 distinct CDR3 sequences; roughly 10% are singletons. The sample consisted of naive CD4+ T cells from blood. All receptors come from a human donor in good health.

This clonotype was counted between two and nine times. This chain connects TRBV3-1 to TRBJ1-1; no reliable D call. CDR3 length equals 12 residues. Germline CDR1 LGHDT, CDR2 YNNKEL (reference sequence). Trimming took 4 bases from V and 2 from J, leaving 5 bases between them. DNA of the CDR3: TGTGCCAGCAGCCGGGTTAACACTGAAGCTTTCTTT. Translation: CASSRVNTEAFF.

This clonotype came up a few times. The rearrangement links TRBV7-6 to TRBJ2-1; D call uncertain. V dropped 4 bases and J dropped 0 bases, with 13 bases sitting between them. Germline loops: CDR1 SGHVS, CDR2 FNYEAQ. This CDR3 has 16 residues. The CDR3 region is CASSSLAESSYNEQFF. DNA of the CDR3: TGTGCCAGCAGCTCCCTGGCGGAGAGCTCCTACAATGAGCAGTTCTTC.

The genes are TRBV7-3 and TRBJ2-1; 16 positions match TRBD2. Germline assignment: CDR1 SGHTA and CDR2 FQGTGA. The CDR3 extends over 17 amino acids. Trimming removed 4 bases from V and 2 bases from J; junction bases left unmatched: 2. The CDR3 DNA sequence: TGTGCCAGCAGCTCCGGGACTAGCGGGGGGGCCTACAATGAGCAGTTCTTC. Translation gives CASSSGTSGGAYNEQFF. The full variable domain, in which reference TRBV7-3 and TRBJ2-1 provide the parts outside the CDR3, is GAGVSQTPSNKVTEKGKYVELRCDPISGHTALYWYRQSLGQGPEFLIYFQGTGAADDSGLPNDRFFAVRPEGSVSTLKIQRTERGDSAVYLCASSSGTSGGAYNEQFFGPGTRLTVL.

This clonotype occurred many times. This rearrangement joins TRBV5-1 to TRBJ2-5; TRBD1 aligns across 7 bases. The germline V gene encodes CDR1 SGHRS and CDR2 YFSETQ. This CDR3 contains 15 residues. J gave up 5 bases and V 0 bases, and 7 bases lay outside the gene matches. In DNA form, the CDR3 reads TGCGCCAGCAGCTTGGAAACAGGGGTTGGGGAGACCCAGTACTTC. Translation gives CASSLETGVGETQYF.

V is TRBV25-1 and J is TRBJ2-1; 13 bases map to TRBD2. After removal of 6 bases from V and 5 bases from J, the junction contained 4 bases not matched to a gene. Germline CDR1 reads MGHDK; CDR2 reads SYGVNS. The CDR3 is 15 amino acids. CDR3 DNA sequence: TGTGCCAGCAGCGGGGGACTAGCGGGGAACAATGAGCAGTTCTTC. It translates to CASSGGLAGNNEQFF.

This clonotype was seen only a few times. The chain uses TRBV20-1 and TRBJ2-5; D uncertain. Germline values: CDR1 DFQATT, CDR2 SNEGSKA (reference sequence). Trimming left V 3 bases short and J 0 bases short, with 11 bases between. The CDR3 extends over 14 amino acids. The CDR3 here is CSARAPRYQETQYF. CDR3 in DNA: TGCAGTGCTAGGGCCCCCCGGTACCAAGAGACCCAGTACTTC.

The chain uses TRBV24-1 and TRBJ1-5, with D maybe TRBD1 (6 bases). Trimming left V 4 bases short and J 5 bases short, with 8 bases between. The CDR3 has 13 residues. Per the germline V gene, CDR1 is KGHDR and CDR2 is SFDVKD. The CDR3 DNA reads as TGTGCCACCAGTGACTGGACAGATCAGCCCCAGCATTTT. It codes for CATSDWTDQPQHF.

This clonotype was seen ten or more times. The genes are TRBV7-2 and TRBJ1-2; D remains unclear. Germline V gene lookup returns CDR1 SGHTA and CDR2 FQGNSA. The germline V and J ends were trimmed by 8 bases and 3 bases, with 16 bases remaining between them. There are 14 residues in the CDR3. The CDR3 protein is CASYPRDNDYGYTF. CDR3 DNA: TGTGCCAGCTACCCACGGGATAATGACTATGGCTACACCTTC.

This clonotype was observed at least ten times. This rearrangement joins TRBV4-1 to TRBJ2-1, with TRBD2 matching 9 bases. Per germline, CDR1 MGHRA and CDR2 YSYEKL. The length of the CDR3 is 14 residues. V dropped 3 bases and J dropped 12; count of bases not matched to a gene: 9. CDR3 sequence (DNA): TGCGCCAGCAGCCAGGACTGGCGGACTAGCGTGCAGTTCTTC. Translated, it gives CASSQDWRTSVQFF.

This chain connects TRBV12-5 to TRBJ2-1; D unresolved. Trimming removed 1 base at V and 7 bases at J, with 8 bases between. This CDR3 has 13 residues. Germline V gives CDR1 LGHNT, CDR2 FRNRAP. CDR3 nucleotides: TGTGCTAGTGGTTTGGGTGATACGAATGAGCAGTTCTTC. Translation gives CASGLGDTNEQFF.

A few counts support this clonotype. The genes are TRBV12-3 or TRBV12-4 and TRBJ1-5; 8 bases are a match to TRBD1. This CDR3 comprises 17 residues. V shed 4 bases and J 0 bases; nucleotides not matched to a gene: 8. CDR3 nucleotide sequence: TGTGCCAGCAGTTCAACCCGGACAGGGAGTAGCAATCAGCCCCAGCATTTT. Its protein is CASSSTRTGSSNQPQHF.

The chain combines TRBV28 with TRBJ2-7; D remains ambiguous. Germline V lookup: CDR1 MDHEN, CDR2 SYDVKM. V was pared by 6 bases and J by 0 bases, with 15 bases between. The CDR3 length is 15 residues. The CDR3 bases are TGTGCCAGCAGCCCCGCCGCCCCAAGCTCCTACGAGCAGTACTTC. Amino acid sequence: CASSPAAPSSYEQYF.

The sample holds many counts of this clonotype. In DNA, the CDR3 is TGTGCCAGCAGCCGACTAGCGGGAGACGGTTACAATGAGCAGTTCTTC. Encoded protein: CASSRLAGDGYNEQFF. This sequence joins TRBV5-6 and TRBJ2-1, with 12 bases matching TRBD2. The CDR3 is 16 amino acids. Germline V gives CDR1 SGHDT, CDR2 YYEEEE. Unmatched junction bases numbered 6, after V lost 4 bases and J lost 4 bases.

This clonotype showed up many times. The chain has TRBV5-1 and TRBJ2-6, with no clear D. The length of the CDR3 is 14 residues. CDR1 is SGHRS, CDR2 YFSETQ, per germline. The ends were cut back, 4 bases at V and 2 bases at J, with 7 bases in the middle. The CDR3 DNA follows: TGCGCCAGCAGCGGGAAGACTGGGGCCAACGTCCTGACTTTC. Translating it yields CASSGKTGANVLTF.